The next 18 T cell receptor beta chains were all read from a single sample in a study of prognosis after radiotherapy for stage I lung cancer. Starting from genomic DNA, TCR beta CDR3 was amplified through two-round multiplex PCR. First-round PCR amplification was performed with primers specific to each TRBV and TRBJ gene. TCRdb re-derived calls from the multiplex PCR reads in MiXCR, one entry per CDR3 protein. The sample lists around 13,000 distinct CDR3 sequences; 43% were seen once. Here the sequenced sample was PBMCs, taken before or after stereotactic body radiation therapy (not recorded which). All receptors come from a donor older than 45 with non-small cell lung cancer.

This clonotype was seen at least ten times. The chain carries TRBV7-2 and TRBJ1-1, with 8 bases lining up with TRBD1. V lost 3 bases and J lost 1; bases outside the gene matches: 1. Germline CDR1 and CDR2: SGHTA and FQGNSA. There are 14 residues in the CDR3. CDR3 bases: TGTGCCAGCAGCTTTGGACAGGGGAACACTGAAGCTTTCTTT. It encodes CASSFGQGNTEAFF.

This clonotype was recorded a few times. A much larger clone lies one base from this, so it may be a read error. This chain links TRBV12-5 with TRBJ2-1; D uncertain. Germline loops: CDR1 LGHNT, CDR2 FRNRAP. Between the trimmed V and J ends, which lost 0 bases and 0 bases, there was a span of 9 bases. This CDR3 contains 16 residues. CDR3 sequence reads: CASGLVEFDSYNEQFF. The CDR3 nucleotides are TGTGCTAGTGGTTTGGTAGAGTTTGACTCCTACAATGAGCAGTTCTTC.

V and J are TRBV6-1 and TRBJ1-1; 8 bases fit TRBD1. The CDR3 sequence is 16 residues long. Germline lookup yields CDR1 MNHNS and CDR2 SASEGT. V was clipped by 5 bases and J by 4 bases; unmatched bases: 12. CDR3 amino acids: CASSPGQGRASTEAFF. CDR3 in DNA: TGTGCCAGCAGTCCCGGACAGGGACGAGCGAGCACTGAAGCTTTCTTT.

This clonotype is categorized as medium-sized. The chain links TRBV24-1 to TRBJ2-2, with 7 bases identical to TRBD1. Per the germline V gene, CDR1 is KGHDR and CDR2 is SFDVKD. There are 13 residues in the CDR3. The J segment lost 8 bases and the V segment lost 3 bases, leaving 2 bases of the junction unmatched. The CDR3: CATSDPGQGELFF. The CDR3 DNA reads TGTGCCACCAGTGATCCGGGACAGGGGGAGCTGTTTTTT.

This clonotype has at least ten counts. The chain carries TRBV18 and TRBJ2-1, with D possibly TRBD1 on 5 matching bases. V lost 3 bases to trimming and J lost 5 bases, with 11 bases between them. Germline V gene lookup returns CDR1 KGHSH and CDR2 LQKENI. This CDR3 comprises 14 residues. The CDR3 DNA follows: TGTGCCAGCTCACCTTGGGGCGGCCACAATGAGCAGTTCTTC. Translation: CASSPWGGHNEQFF.

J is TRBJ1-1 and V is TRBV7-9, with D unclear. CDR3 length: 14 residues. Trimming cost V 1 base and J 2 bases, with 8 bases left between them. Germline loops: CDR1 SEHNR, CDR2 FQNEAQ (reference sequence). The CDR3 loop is CASSLVGNNTEAFF. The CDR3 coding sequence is TGTGCCAGCAGCTTAGTGGGAAATAACACTGAAGCTTTCTTT.

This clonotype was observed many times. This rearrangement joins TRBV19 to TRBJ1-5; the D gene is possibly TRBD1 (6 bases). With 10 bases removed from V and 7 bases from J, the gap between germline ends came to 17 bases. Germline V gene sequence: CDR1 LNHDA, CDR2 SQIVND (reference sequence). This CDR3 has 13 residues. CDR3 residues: CATQGPLGQPQHF. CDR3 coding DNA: TGTGCCACTCAGGGGCCGCTAGGGCAGCCCCAGCATTTT.

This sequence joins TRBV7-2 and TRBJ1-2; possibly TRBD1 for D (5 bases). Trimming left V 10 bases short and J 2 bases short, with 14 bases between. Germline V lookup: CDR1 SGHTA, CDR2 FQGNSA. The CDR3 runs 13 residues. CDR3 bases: TGTGCCACCTCGGACACCTACAACTATGGCTACACCTTC. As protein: CATSDTYNYGYTF.

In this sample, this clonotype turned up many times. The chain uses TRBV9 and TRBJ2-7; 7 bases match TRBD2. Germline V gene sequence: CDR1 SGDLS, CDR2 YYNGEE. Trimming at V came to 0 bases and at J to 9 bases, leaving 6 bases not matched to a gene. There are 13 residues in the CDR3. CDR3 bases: TGTGCCAGCAGCGTAGGGGCTAGCGGATCGCAGTACTTC. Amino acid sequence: CASSVGASGSQYF. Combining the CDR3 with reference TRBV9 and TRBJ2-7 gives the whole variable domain DSGVTQTPKHLITATGQRVTLRCSPRSGDLSVYWYQQSLDQGLQFLIQYYNGEERAKGNILERFSAQQFPDLHSELNLSSLELGDSALYFCASSVGASGSQYFGPGTRLTVT.

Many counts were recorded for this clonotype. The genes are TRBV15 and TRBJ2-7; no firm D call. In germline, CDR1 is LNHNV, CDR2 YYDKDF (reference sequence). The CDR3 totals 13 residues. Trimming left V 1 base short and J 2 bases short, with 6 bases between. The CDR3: CATSRGRTYEQYF. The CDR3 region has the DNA TGTGCCACCAGCAGAGGTCGTACCTACGAGCAGTACTTC.

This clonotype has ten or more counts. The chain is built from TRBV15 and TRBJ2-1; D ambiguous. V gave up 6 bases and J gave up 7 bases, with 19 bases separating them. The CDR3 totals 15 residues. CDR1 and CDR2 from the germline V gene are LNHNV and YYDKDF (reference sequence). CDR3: CATSPRFRVENEQFF. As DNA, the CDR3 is TGTGCCACCAGTCCGCGGTTCCGCGTGGAGAATGAGCAGTTCTTC.

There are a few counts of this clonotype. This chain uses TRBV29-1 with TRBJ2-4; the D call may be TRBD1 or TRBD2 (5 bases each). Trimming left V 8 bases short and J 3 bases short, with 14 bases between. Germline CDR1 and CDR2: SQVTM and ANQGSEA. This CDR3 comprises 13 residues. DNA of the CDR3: TGCAGCACCTCGAGGGGTGACAAAAACATTCAGTACTTC. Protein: CSTSRGDKNIQYF.

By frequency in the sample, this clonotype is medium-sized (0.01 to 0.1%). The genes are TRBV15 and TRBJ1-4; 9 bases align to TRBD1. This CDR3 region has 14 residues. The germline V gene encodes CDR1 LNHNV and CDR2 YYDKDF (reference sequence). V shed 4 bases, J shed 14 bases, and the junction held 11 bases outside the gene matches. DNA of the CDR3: TGTGCCACCAGCATGAACAGGGGGCTCAACGGGCTGTTTTTT. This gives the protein CATSMNRGLNGLFF. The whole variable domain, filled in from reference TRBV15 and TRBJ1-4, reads DAMVIQNPRYQVTQFGKPVTLSCSQTLNHNVMYWYQQKSSQAPKLLFHYYDKDFNNEADTPDNFQSRRPNTSFCFLDIRSPGLGDTAMYLCATSMNRGLNGLFFGSGTQLSVL.

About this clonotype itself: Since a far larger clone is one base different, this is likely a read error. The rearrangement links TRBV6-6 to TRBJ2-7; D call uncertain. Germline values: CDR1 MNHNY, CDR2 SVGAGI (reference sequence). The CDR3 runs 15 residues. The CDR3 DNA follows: TGTGTCAGCAGTTACTCTCCAGGTTCCACCTACGAGCAGTACTTC. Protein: CVSSYSPGSTYEQYF.

The CDR3 DNA reads TGTGCCAGCAGGGCCGGGACTAGCGGCTACGAGCAGTACTTC. Protein: CASRAGTSGYEQYF. The genes are TRBV6-1 and TRBJ2-7; 11 nucleotides align to TRBD2. Trimming at V came to 6 bases and at J to 3 bases, leaving 4 bases not matched to a gene. The CDR3 sequence is 14 residues long. CDR1 is MNHNS, CDR2 SASEGT, per germline.

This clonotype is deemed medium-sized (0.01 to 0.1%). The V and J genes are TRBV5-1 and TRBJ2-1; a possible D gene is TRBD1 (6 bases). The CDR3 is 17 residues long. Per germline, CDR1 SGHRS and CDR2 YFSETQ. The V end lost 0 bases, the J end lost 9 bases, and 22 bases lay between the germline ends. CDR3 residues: CASSLAPSTGIGGEQFF. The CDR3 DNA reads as TGCGCCAGCAGCTTGGCCCCTTCTACAGGGATCGGCGGTGAGCAGTTCTTC.

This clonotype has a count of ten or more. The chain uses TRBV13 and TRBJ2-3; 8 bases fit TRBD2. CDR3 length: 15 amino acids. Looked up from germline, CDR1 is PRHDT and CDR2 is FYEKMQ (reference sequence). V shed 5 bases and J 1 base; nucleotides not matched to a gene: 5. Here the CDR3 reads CASSRSGGGTDTQYF. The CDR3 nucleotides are TGTGCCAGCAGCCGTTCGGGGGGGGGCACAGATACGCAGTATTTT.

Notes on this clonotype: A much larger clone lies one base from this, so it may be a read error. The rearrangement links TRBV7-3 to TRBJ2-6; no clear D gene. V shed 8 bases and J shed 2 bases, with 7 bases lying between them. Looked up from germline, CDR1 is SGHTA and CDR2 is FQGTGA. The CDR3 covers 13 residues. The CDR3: CASVATGANVLTF. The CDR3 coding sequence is TGTGCCAGCGTGGCAACTGGGGCCAACGTCCTGACTTTC.